This T cell receptor (beta chain) was observed in a study of T cells after yellow fever vaccination. The CDR3 contains 13 residues. Unmatched junction bases numbered 12, after V lost 3 bases and J lost 14 bases. Germline-derived CDR1 and CDR2 are LGHNA and YNFKEQ. This clonotype was recorded a few times. TCRdb itself ran the 5' RACE reads through MiXCR, one entry per CDR3 protein. The data hold 300,000 to 350,000 distinct CDR3 sequences, with approximately 4% observed a single time. The sample in question was PBMCs, obtained 5 days after the yellow fever booster vaccination. The chain carries TRBV4-2 and TRBJ1-1; TRBD1 aligns across 7 bases. This TCR was recovered from a man aged 18 to 35 who received the YFV17D yellow fever vaccine. The CDR3 DNA follows: TGTGCCAGCAGCCACCCTTCACGACAGGGTATCTTCTTT. Translating it yields CASSHPSRQGIFF.